This is a list of T cell receptor beta chains from one sample in a study of T cell responses to AZD1222 COVID-19 vaccine. TCRdb keeps only in-frame clones here, not all; method: immunoSEQ multiplex PCR. The sample contains more than 100,000 clones, 88% of which appear only once. Sequenced here: peripheral blood, sampled on day 0 of AZD1222 vaccination. These receptors all stem from an adult in good health. The CDR3 runs from the conserved cysteine through the conserved F or W.

j_gene: TRBJ1-2; v_gene: TRBV10-3; CDR3aa: CAISRADEYGYTF
j_gene: TRBJ2-7; v_gene: TRBV29-1; CDR3aa: CSFEGSSYEQYF
j_gene: TRBJ2-5; v_gene: TRBV7-3; CDR3aa: CASSLRRGGQETQYF
j_gene: TRBJ1-3; v_gene: TRBV6-5; CDR3aa: CASSYHRGGPGNTIYF
j_gene: TRBJ1-1; v_gene: TRBV18; CDR3aa: CASSPSQGAQTEAFF
j_gene: TRBJ1-2; v_gene: TRBV20-1; CDR3aa: CSASSGASQGGYTF
j_gene: TRBJ1-2; v_gene: TRBV18; CDR3aa: CASSNRDTANYGYTF
j_gene: TRBJ2-7; v_gene: TRBV5-1; CDR3aa: CASSLQGHYEQYF
j_gene: TRBJ1-2; v_gene: TRBV3-1/TRBV3-2; CDR3aa: CASSGGNYGYTF
j_gene: TRBJ1-2; v_gene: TRBV7-2; CDR3aa: CASSLDDSFYGYTF
j_gene: TRBJ1-3; v_gene: TRBV7-9; CDR3aa: CASSARGGSGNTIYF
j_gene: TRBJ1-4; v_gene: TRBV5-6; CDR3aa: CASSLTKVGGLKEKLFF
j_gene: TRBJ1-1; v_gene: TRBV12-3/TRBV12-4; CDR3aa: CASSDLGGPEAFF
j_gene: TRBJ2-3; v_gene: TRBV2; CDR3aa: CASNRLAGLTDTQYF
j_gene: TRBJ1-2; v_gene: TRBV27; CDR3aa: CASRLSDRAYGYTF
j_gene: TRBJ2-7; v_gene: TRBV27; CDR3aa: CASSLRDSYEQYF
j_gene: TRBJ1-1; v_gene: TRBV19; CDR3aa: CASSSWDREKAFF
j_gene: TRBJ1-1; v_gene: TRBV12-3/TRBV12-4; CDR3aa: CASSSVLSTEAFF
j_gene: TRBJ2-7; v_gene: TRBV27; CDR3aa: CASSPGQGRHEQYF
j_gene: TRBJ2-1; v_gene: TRBV6-5; CDR3aa: CASSYPGTNNEQFF
j_gene: TRBJ1-2; v_gene: TRBV29-1; CDR3aa: CSVAVGTSQVGGYTF
j_gene: TRBJ1-1; v_gene: TRBV29-1; CDR3aa: CSVRGNTEAFF
j_gene: TRBJ1-6; v_gene: TRBV14; CDR3aa: CASSQAGFNSPLHF
j_gene: TRBJ2-1; v_gene: TRBV7-7; CDR3aa: CASSKDRTSYNEQFF
j_gene: TRBJ1-1; v_gene: TRBV19; CDR3aa: CASSLTGGYRTEAFF
j_gene: TRBJ2-7; v_gene: TRBV18; CDR3aa: CASSPPESSYEQYF
j_gene: TRBJ1-1; v_gene: TRBV3-1/TRBV3-2; CDR3aa: CASSQDPSGLNTEAFF
j_gene: TRBJ2-1; v_gene: TRBV12-3/TRBV12-4; CDR3aa: CASSPDRVKQFF
j_gene: TRBJ2-3; v_gene: TRBV18; CDR3aa: CASSGGTWLADTQYF
j_gene: TRBJ2-7; v_gene: TRBV13; CDR3aa: CASTRQTYEQYF
j_gene: TRBJ1-2; v_gene: TRBV5-1; CDR3aa: CASSLESSNYGYTF
j_gene: TRBJ1-2; v_gene: TRBV27; CDR3aa: CASSPAGLSPYGYTF
j_gene: TRBJ2-2; v_gene: TRBV11-3; CDR3aa: CASSFRGSNTGELFF
j_gene: TRBJ2-7; v_gene: TRBV7-3; CDR3aa: CASSQAGGSHYEQYF
j_gene: TRBJ2-7; v_gene: TRBV6-5; CDR3aa: CASSYSGGGLYEQYF
j_gene: TRBJ1-1; v_gene: TRBV13; CDR3aa: CASSFRASMNTEAFF
j_gene: TRBJ1-2; v_gene: TRBV6-2/TRBV6-3; CDR3aa: CASRPTGEGHRVYGYTF
j_gene: TRBJ2-7; v_gene: TRBV11-2; CDR3aa: CASSFSPNYEQYF
j_gene: TRBJ2-3; v_gene: TRBV7-9; CDR3aa: CASSRGAGGTDTQYF
j_gene: TRBJ2-1; v_gene: TRBV5-1; CDR3aa: CASSLELASFNEQFF
j_gene: TRBJ1-1; v_gene: TRBV18; CDR3aa: CASSPQGLEAFF
j_gene: TRBJ2-1; v_gene: TRBV27; CDR3aa: CASSLWLGNEQFF
j_gene: TRBJ1-1; v_gene: TRBV7-2; CDR3aa: CASSLGPGSPFF
j_gene: TRBJ2-7; v_gene: TRBV5-4; CDR3aa: CASSLGLAGSEQYF
j_gene: TRBJ1-5; v_gene: TRBV18; CDR3aa: CASSPRDVSNQPQHF
j_gene: TRBJ2-3; v_gene: TRBV11-1; CDR3aa: CASSLTDTQYF
j_gene: TRBJ2-3; v_gene: TRBV9; CDR3aa: CASSATGDNTDTQYF
j_gene: TRBJ2-5; v_gene: TRBV11-2; CDR3aa: CASSFHGRETQYF
j_gene: TRBJ2-7; v_gene: TRBV24-1; CDR3aa: CATSDRDRGVDEQYF
j_gene: TRBJ2-1; v_gene: TRBV2; CDR3aa: CASSIDRGRNEQFF
j_gene: TRBJ1-3; v_gene: TRBV28; CDR3aa: CASSVSWGTIYF